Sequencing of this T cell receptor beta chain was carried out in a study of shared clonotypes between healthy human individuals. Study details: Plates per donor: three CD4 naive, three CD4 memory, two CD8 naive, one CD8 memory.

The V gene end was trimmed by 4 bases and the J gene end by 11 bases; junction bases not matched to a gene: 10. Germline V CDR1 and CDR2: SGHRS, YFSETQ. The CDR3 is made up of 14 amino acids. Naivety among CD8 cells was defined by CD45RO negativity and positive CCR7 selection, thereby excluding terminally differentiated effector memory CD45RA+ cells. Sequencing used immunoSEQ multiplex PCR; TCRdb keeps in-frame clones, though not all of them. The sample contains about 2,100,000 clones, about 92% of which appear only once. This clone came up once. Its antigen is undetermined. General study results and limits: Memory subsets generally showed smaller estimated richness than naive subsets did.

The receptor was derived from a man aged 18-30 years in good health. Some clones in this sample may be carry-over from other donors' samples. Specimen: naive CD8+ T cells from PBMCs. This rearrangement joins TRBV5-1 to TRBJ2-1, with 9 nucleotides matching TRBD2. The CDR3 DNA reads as TGCGCCAGCAGCCTGCGGGGACTAGCAACTCAGCAGTTCTTC. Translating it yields CASSLRGLATQQFF.